This T cell receptor beta chain was recorded in a study of monozygotic twins with inflammatory bowel disease. General study results and limits: Background noise in patient repertoires may stem from differing immunosuppressive treatments.

The CDR3 loop spans 15 amino acids. CDR1 is SGHNT, CDR2 YYREEE, per germline (reference sequence). Researchers used template switching to add UMIs featuring a 6-nucleotide sample barcode. TCRdb reworked the 5' RACE reads into one entry per CDR3 protein, no DNA. This sample's table reports a few hundred thousand distinct CDR3 sequences. For this clonotype: Its specificity is unknown.

This sequence originates from a human donor with ulcerative colitis or Crohn's disease, or a healthy co-twin of an affected twin (not recorded which). The chain recombines TRBV5-4 with TRBJ2-7; TCRdb designates TRBD1, a call that cannot be tested without DNA. The sample consisted of blood. CDR3 loop: CASSRDRGEFYEQYF.